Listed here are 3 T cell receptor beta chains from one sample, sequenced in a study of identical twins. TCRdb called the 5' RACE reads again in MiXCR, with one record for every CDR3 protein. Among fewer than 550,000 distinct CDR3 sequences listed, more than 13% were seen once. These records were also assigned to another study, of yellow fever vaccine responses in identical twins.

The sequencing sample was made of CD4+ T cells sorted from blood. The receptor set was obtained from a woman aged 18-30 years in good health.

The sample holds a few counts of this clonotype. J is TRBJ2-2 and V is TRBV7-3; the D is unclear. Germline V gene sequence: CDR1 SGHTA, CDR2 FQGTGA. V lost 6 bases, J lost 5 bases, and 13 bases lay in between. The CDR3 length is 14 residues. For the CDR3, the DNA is TGTGCCAGCAGTAATGGGTTAGGTACCGGGGAGCTGTTTTTT. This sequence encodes CASSNGLGTGELFF. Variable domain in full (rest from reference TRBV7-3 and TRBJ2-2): GAGVSQTPSNKVTEKGKYVELRCDPISGHTALYWYRQSLGQGPEFLIYFQGTGAADDSGLPNDRFFAVRPEGSVSTLKIQRTERGDSAVYLCASSNGLGTGELFFGEGSRLTVL.

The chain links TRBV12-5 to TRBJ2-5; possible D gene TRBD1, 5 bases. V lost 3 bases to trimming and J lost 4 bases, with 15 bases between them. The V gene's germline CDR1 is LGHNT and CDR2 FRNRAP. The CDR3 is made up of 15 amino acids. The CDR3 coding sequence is TGTGCTAGTGGTTTAAGACAGACCCCTGGAGAGACCCAGTACTTC. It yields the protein CASGLRQTPGETQYF.

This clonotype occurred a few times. Here the CDR3 DNA reads TGCAGTGCCAAAAGACAGGGGGCTTGGGGCTATGGCTACACCTTC. Translating gives CSAKRQGAWGYGYTF. The V and J genes are TRBV20-1 and TRBJ1-2; TRBD1 matches 10 bases. Losses at the gene ends were 6 bases for V and 4 bases for J; bases not matched to a gene: 11. This CDR3 is built from 15 residues. Per the germline V gene, CDR1 is DFQATT and CDR2 is SNEGSKA (reference sequence).